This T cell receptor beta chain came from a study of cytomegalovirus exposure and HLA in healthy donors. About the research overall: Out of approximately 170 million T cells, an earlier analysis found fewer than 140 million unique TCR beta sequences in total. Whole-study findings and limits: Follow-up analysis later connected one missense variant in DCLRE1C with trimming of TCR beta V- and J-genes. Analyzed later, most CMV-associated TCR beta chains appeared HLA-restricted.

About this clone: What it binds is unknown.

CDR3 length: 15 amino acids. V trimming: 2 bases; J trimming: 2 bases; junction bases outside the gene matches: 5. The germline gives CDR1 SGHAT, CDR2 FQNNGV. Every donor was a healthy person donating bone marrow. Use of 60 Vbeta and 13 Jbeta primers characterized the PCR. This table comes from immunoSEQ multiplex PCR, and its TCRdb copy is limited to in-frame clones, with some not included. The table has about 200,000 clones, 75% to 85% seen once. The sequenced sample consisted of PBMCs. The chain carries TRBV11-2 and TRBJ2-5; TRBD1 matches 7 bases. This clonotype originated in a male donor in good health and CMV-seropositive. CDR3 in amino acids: CASSLMGTEQETQYF. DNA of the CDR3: TGTGCCAGCAGCTTAATGGGGACAGAGCAAGAGACCCAGTACTTC.